This T cell receptor (beta chain) was profiled in a study of blood T cell repertoires in COVID-19. Study details: Some COVID-19 samples were acute and others convalescent; all came from the United States, Italy and Spain.

Using immunoSEQ multiplex PCR, the repertoire was profiled, and TCRdb retains in-frame clones only, with some absent. The top ten hold approximately 1.4% of the sample, which has 200,000 to 250,000 clones, just under 85% seen once. Cohorts were determined from participant-reported clinical history. This CDR3 has 15 residues. Germline CDR1 and CDR2: LGHDT and YNNKEL (reference sequence). With V trimmed by 6 bases and J by 3 bases, 7 bases remained unmatched. This chain joins TRBV3-1 (or the pseudogene TRBV3-2) and TRBJ2-5; TRBD2 matches 10 bases. Sample: PBMCs or T cells enriched from blood (not recorded which). This TCR came from a woman aged 40 to 50 with acute COVID-19. The CDR3 loop reads CASRPWTSGKETQYF. The CDR3 DNA is TGTGCCAGCAGACCTTGGACTAGCGGAAAAGAGACCCAGTACTTC.